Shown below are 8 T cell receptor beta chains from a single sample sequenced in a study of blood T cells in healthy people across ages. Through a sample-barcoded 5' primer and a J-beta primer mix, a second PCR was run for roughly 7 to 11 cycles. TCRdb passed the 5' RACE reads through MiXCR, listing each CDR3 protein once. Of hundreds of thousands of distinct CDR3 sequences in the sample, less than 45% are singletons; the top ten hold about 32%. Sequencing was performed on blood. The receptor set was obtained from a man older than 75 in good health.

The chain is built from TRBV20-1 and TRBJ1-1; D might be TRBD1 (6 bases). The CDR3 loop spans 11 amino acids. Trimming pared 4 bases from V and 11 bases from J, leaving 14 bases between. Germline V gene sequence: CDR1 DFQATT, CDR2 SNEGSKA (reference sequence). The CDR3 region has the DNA TGCAGTGCTAACGCAGGGGCCGGGGCTTTCTTT. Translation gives CSANAGAGAFF.

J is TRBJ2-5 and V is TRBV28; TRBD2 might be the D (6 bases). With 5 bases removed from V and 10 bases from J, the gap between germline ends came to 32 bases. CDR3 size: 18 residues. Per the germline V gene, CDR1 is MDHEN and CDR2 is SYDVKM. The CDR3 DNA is TGTGCCAGCAGTCCAAGCATTGGAGTGGGGAAGGGAAAGGGAGGCCAGTACTTC. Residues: CASSPSIGVGKGKGGQYF. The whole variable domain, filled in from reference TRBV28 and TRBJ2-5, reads DVKVTQSSRYLVKRTGEKVFLECVQDMDHENMFWYRQDPGLGLRLIYFSYDVKMKEKGDIPEGYSVSREKKERFSLILESASTNQTSMYLCASSPSIGVGKGKGGQYFGPGTRLLVL.

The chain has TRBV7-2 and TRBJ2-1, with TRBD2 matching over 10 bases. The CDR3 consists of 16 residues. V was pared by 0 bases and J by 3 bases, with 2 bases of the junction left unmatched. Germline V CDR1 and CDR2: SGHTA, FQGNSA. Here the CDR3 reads CASSLAIAGGYNEQFF. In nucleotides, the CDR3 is TGTGCCAGCAGCTTAGCTATAGCGGGAGGCTACAATGAGCAGTTCTTC.

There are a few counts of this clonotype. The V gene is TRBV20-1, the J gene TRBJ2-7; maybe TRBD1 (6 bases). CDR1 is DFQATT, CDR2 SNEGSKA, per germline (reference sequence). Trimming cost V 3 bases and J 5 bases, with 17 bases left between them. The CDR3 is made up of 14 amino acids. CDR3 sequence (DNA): TGCAGTGCTAGCCCTCCACAGGGTCTAGACGAGCAGTACTTC. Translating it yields CSASPPQGLDEQYF.

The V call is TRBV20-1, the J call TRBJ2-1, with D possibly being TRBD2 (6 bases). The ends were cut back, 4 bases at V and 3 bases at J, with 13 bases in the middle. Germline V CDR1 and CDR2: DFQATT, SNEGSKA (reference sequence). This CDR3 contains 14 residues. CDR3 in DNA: TGCAGTGCTAAGAGCGGAGGGCGCTACAATGAGCAGTTCTTC. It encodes CSAKSGGRYNEQFF.

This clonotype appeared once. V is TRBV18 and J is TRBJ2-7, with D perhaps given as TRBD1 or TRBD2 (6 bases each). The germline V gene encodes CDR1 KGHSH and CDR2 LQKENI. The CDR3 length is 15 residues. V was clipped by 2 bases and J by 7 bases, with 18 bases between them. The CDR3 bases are TGTGCCAGCTCACCAACTAGCAGGGGTGACAATGAGCAGTACTTC. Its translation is CASSPTSRGDNEQYF.

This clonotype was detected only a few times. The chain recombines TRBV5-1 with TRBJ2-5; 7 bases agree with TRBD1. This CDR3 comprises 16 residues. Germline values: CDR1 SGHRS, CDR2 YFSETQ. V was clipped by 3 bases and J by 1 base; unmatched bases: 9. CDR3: CASSSLTGLGQETQYF. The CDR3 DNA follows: TGCGCCAGCAGCTCGCTGACAGGGTTGGGCCAAGAGACCCAGTACTTC.

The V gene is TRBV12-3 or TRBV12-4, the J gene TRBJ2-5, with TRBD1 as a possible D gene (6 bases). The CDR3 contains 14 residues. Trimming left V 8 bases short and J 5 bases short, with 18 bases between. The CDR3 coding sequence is TGTGCCAGCGCCCGATCAGGGGCCGGGGAGACCCAGTACTTC. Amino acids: CASARSGAGETQYF.